Listed below are T cell receptor beta chains from one sample, sequenced in a study of graft-versus-host responses after intestinal transplantation. The antigens for these receptors are not known. TCRdb keeps only in-frame clones here, not all; method: immunoSEQ multiplex PCR. The sample consists of under 95,000 clones, around 90% of them appearing once. The specimen was unstimulated CD4+ T cells sorted from spleen or lymph node cells, collected before transplant. These receptor sequences come from a human donor who was the organ donor for an intestinal transplant. The CDR3 runs from the conserved cysteine through the conserved F or W. A D gene is named only where the DNA matches it firmly. The size field is filled for only some rows; it gives once, few, many or a size class.

d_call: NA
j_call: TRBJ2-1
v_call: TRBV11-2
clone_size: few
cdr3_aa: CASSLSQRDEQFF
cdr3_nt: TGTGCCAGCAGCCTATCACAGCGGGATGAGCAGTTCTTC

d_call: NA
j_call: TRBJ1-1
v_call: TRBV11-3
clone_size: NA
cdr3_aa: CASSLAEGWRAEAFF
cdr3_nt: TGTGCCAGCAGCTTGGCCGAGGGATGGAGGGCCGAAGCTTTCTTT

d_call: NA
j_call: TRBJ2-3
v_call: TRBV2
clone_size: NA
cdr3_aa: CASRSGEIGTRYF
cdr3_nt: TGTGCCAGCAGGTCGGGAGAGATAGGTACGCGGTATTTT

d_call: TRBD1
j_call: TRBJ2-5
v_call: TRBV18
clone_size: NA
cdr3_aa: CASSPQPGQQETQYF
cdr3_nt: TGTGCCAGCTCACCACAACCGGGACAGCAAGAGACCCAGTACTTC

d_call: NA
j_call: TRBJ2-5
v_call: TRBV18
clone_size: once
cdr3_aa: CASSPLQAQETQYF
cdr3_nt: TGTGCCAGCTCACCTTTGCAGGCCCAAGAGACCCAGTACTTC

d_call: NA
j_call: TRBJ2-6
v_call: TRBV19
clone_size: NA
cdr3_aa: CASSIGGTGANVLTF
cdr3_nt: TGTGCCAGTAGTATTGGCGGGACTGGGGCCAACGTCCTGACTTTC

d_call: NA
j_call: TRBJ2-5
v_call: TRBV9
clone_size: once
cdr3_aa: CASSPLGVVETQYF
cdr3_nt: TGTGCCAGCAGCCCACTCGGGGTTGTAGAGACCCAGTACTTC

d_call: NA
j_call: TRBJ2-3
v_call: TRBV7-3
clone_size: NA
cdr3_aa: CASSLAQKPSTDTQYF
cdr3_nt: TGTGCCAGCAGCTTAGCCCAAAAGCCTAGCACAGATACGCAGTATTTT

d_call: NA
j_call: TRBJ2-4
v_call: TRBV28
clone_size: NA
cdr3_aa: CASQLSHFQGSLAKNIQYF
cdr3_nt: TGTGCCAGCCAGTTATCCCACTTTCAGGGCTCCCTAGCCAAAAACATTCAGTACTTC

d_call: TRBD1
j_call: TRBJ2-3
v_call: TRBV18
clone_size: NA
cdr3_aa: CASSPGQGAEDTQYF
cdr3_nt: TGTGCCAGCTCACCTGGACAGGGGGCGGAAGATACGCAGTATTTT

d_call: NA
j_call: TRBJ2-4
v_call: TRBV20-1
clone_size: NA
cdr3_aa: CSAREGGIQYF
cdr3_nt: TGCAGTGCTAGAGAAGGAGGCATTCAGTACTTC

d_call: NA
j_call: TRBJ1-6
v_call: TRBV30
clone_size: NA
cdr3_aa: CAWGRQLNSPLHF
cdr3_nt: TGTGCCTGGGGTCGACAGCTAAATTCACCCCTCCACTTT

d_call: NA
j_call: TRBJ2-3
v_call: TRBV27
clone_size: NA
cdr3_aa: CASSSELYRAGAGTDTQYF
cdr3_nt: TGTGCCAGCAGCTCGGAACTATACAGGGCGGGAGCGGGGACAGATACGCAGTATTTT

d_call: NA
j_call: TRBJ1-2
v_call: TRBV7-2
clone_size: NA
cdr3_aa: CASSFDSYYGYTF
cdr3_nt: TGTGCCAGCAGCTTTGACAGCTACTATGGCTACACCTTC

d_call: NA
j_call: TRBJ2-7
v_call: TRBV18
clone_size: NA
cdr3_aa: CASSPNSGSTYEQYF
cdr3_nt: TGTGCCAGCTCACCGAATTCCGGGAGTACGTACGAGCAGTACTTC

d_call: NA
j_call: TRBJ1-2
v_call: TRBV7-2
clone_size: NA
cdr3_aa: CASSRETFYTF
cdr3_nt: TGTGCCAGCAGCCGAGAGACTTTCTACACCTTC

d_call: NA
j_call: TRBJ2-7
v_call: TRBV25-1
clone_size: few
cdr3_aa: CASTPRGISYEQYF
cdr3_nt: TGTGCCAGCACCCCACGGGGGATTTCCTACGAGCAGTACTTC

d_call: TRBD1
j_call: TRBJ2-1
v_call: TRBV4-2
clone_size: NA
cdr3_aa: CASSQGDRGRDNEQFF
cdr3_nt: TGTGCCAGCAGCCAAGGTGACAGGGGGCGCGACAATGAGCAGTTCTTC

d_call: NA
j_call: TRBJ2-5
v_call: TRBV11-3
clone_size: once
cdr3_aa: CASSRPPSTGSQYF
cdr3_nt: TGTGCCAGCAGCCGCCCCCCTAGCACCGGGTCCCAGTACTTC

d_call: NA
j_call: TRBJ2-3
v_call: TRBV2
clone_size: NA
cdr3_aa: CASSGKTRIVLSDTQYF
cdr3_nt: TGTGCCAGCTCGGGGAAGACTAGAATTGTTTTGTCAGATACGCAGTATTTT

d_call: NA
j_call: TRBJ1-2
v_call: TRBV19
clone_size: NA
cdr3_aa: CASSNRDIYGYTF
cdr3_nt: TGTGCCAGTAGTAACCGGGACATCTATGGCTACACCTTC

d_call: TRBD2
j_call: TRBJ2-2
v_call: TRBV4-2
clone_size: once
cdr3_aa: CASSQDRGTSGFLDTGELFF
cdr3_nt: TGTGCCAGCAGCCAAGACCGGGGGACTAGCGGGTTCCTTGACACCGGGGAGCTGTTTTTT

d_call: NA
j_call: TRBJ1-2
v_call: TRBV6-6
clone_size: NA
cdr3_aa: CASSYLGVAAGGYTF
cdr3_nt: TGTGCCAGCAGTTACTTAGGCGTCGCGGCGGGCGGCTACACCTTC

d_call: TRBD2
j_call: TRBJ2-5
v_call: TRBV5-1
clone_size: once
cdr3_aa: CASSPDIQGGRETQYF
cdr3_nt: TGCGCCAGCAGCCCCGATATTCAGGGCGGGAGGGAGACCCAGTACTTC

d_call: TRBD2
j_call: TRBJ2-7
v_call: TRBV2
clone_size: NA
cdr3_aa: CASSLIAGGPYEQYF
cdr3_nt: TGTGCCAGCAGCCTTATAGCGGGAGGGCCCTACGAGCAGTACTTC

d_call: NA
j_call: TRBJ1-1
v_call: TRBV6-5
clone_size: NA
cdr3_aa: CASSYLQENTEAFF
cdr3_nt: TGTGCCAGCAGTTACCTCCAGGAGAACACTGAAGCTTTCTTT

d_call: NA
j_call: TRBJ2-3
v_call: TRBV7-9
clone_size: NA
cdr3_aa: CASSLGPRDTQYF
cdr3_nt: TGTGCCAGCAGCTTAGGTCCGAGGGATACGCAGTATTTT

d_call: TRBD1
j_call: TRBJ1-3
v_call: TRBV6-1
clone_size: NA
cdr3_aa: CASSRTGDGNTIYF
cdr3_nt: TGTGCCAGCAGCCGGACAGGGGACGGAAACACCATATATTTT

d_call: NA
j_call: TRBJ2-2
v_call: TRBV18
clone_size: NA
cdr3_aa: CASSPRTRGLANTGELFF
cdr3_nt: TGTGCCAGCTCACCACGGACGCGAGGGCTAGCGAACACCGGGGAGCTGTTTTTT

d_call: NA
j_call: TRBJ2-2
v_call: TRBV30
clone_size: once
cdr3_aa: CAWTSGTSNTGELFF
cdr3_nt: TGTGCCTGGACTTCCGGGACTTCGAACACCGGGGAGCTGTTTTTT

d_call: NA
j_call: TRBJ1-2
v_call: TRBV11-2
clone_size: NA
cdr3_aa: CASSDDPRGYYGYTF
cdr3_nt: TGTGCCAGCAGCGATGACCCCCGGGGATACTATGGCTACACCTTC

d_call: NA
j_call: TRBJ2-2
v_call: TRBV9
clone_size: NA
cdr3_aa: CASSSSGGGRAGELFF
cdr3_nt: TGTGCCAGCAGCTCCAGTGGAGGGGGGAGGGCCGGGGAGCTGTTTTTT

d_call: NA
j_call: TRBJ2-3
v_call: TRBV27
clone_size: once
cdr3_aa: CASSSRDTSTDTQYF
cdr3_nt: TGTGCCAGCAGTTCCCGGGACACAAGCACAGATACGCAGTATTTT

d_call: NA
j_call: TRBJ2-5
v_call: TRBV2
clone_size: once
cdr3_aa: CASSVPGGRETQYF
cdr3_nt: TGTGCCAGCAGTGTCCCGGGGGGCCGGGAGACCCAGTACTTC

d_call: TRBD2
j_call: TRBJ2-3
v_call: TRBV10-3
clone_size: NA
cdr3_aa: CAISDHSGGTDTQYF
cdr3_nt: TGTGCCATCAGTGATCATAGCGGGGGCACAGATACGCAGTATTTT

d_call: NA
j_call: TRBJ2-3
v_call: TRBV7-3
clone_size: NA
cdr3_aa: CASSLWGTATDTQYF
cdr3_nt: TGTGCCAGCAGCTTATGGGGCACGGCGACAGATACGCAGTATTTT

d_call: NA
j_call: TRBJ1-5
v_call: TRBV9
clone_size: NA
cdr3_aa: CASSVGGHNQPQHF
cdr3_nt: TGTGCCAGCAGCGTAGGAGGACACAATCAGCCCCAGCATTTT

d_call: NA
j_call: TRBJ2-7
v_call: TRBV23-1
clone_size: NA
cdr3_aa: CASSRRCEQYF
cdr3_nt: TGCGCCAGCAGTCGCCGCTGCGAGCAGTACTTC

d_call: TRBD2
j_call: TRBJ2-5
v_call: TRBV18
clone_size: NA
cdr3_aa: CASSPRTSGSETQYF
cdr3_nt: TGTGCCAGCTCACCACGGACTAGCGGGAGCGAGACCCAGTACTTC

d_call: NA
j_call: TRBJ1-5
v_call: TRBV7-2
clone_size: NA
cdr3_aa: CASSLGGQYSNQPQHF
cdr3_nt: TGTGCCAGCAGCTTAGGCGGACAGTATAGCAATCAGCCCCAGCATTTT

d_call: TRBD2
j_call: TRBJ2-1
v_call: TRBV29-1
clone_size: NA
cdr3_aa: CSVDGLAGRYNEQFF
cdr3_nt: TGCAGCGTTGACGGTCTAGCGGGCCGCTACAATGAGCAGTTCTTC

d_call: TRBD2
j_call: TRBJ2-3
v_call: TRBV10-3
clone_size: NA
cdr3_aa: CAISPAGGRAADTQYF
cdr3_nt: TGTGCCATCAGCCCAGCGGGAGGGAGAGCTGCAGATACGCAGTATTTT